This is a list of T cell receptor beta chains from one sample in a study of blood T cell repertoires in COVID-19. TCRdb's copy holds only in-frame clones and misses some; the assay was immunoSEQ multiplex PCR. The sample lists some 180,000 clones; roughly 89% were seen once. Sequencing was carried out using peripheral blood. These receptor sequences come from a man aged 45 to 65 with acute or convalescent COVID-19. Each CDR3 is given with its conserved first and last residue. Each record gives: J gene, CDR3 length, D gene, clone size, V gene, CDR3 protein, CDR3 DNA. A D gene is named only where the DNA matches it firmly. A clone size is listed for some rows: how often the clone was seen (once, few, many), or a class if it is expanded.

TRBJ2-2 | 16 | . | . | TRBV27 | CASSALSGANTGELFF | TGTGCCAGCAGTGCCCTTAGCGGAGCGAACACCGGGGAGCTGTTTTTT
TRBJ1-2 | 11 | . | few | TRBV6-2/TRBV6-3 | CASSPGLGYTF | TGTGCCAGCAGTCCAGGGCTTGGCTACACCTTC
TRBJ1-2 | 15 | . | few | TRBV6-2/TRBV6-3 | CASSYSNGFNYGYTF | TGTGCCAGCAGTTACTCTAACGGTTTTAACTATGGCTACACCTTC
TRBJ1-2 | 15 | TRBD1 | . | TRBV27 | CASSAPGQGDYGYTF | TGTGCCAGCAGTGCGCCGGGACAGGGAGACTATGGCTACACCTTC
TRBJ1-1 | 14 | TRBD1 | . | TRBV5-4 | CASSTGQGNTEAFF | TGTGCCAGCAGCACGGGACAGGGGAACACTGAAGCTTTCTTT
TRBJ2-2 | 14 | TRBD1 | . | TRBV2 | CASQTGGRGGELFF | TGTGCCAGCCAGACAGGGGGCAGGGGCGGGGAGCTGTTTTTT
TRBJ1-5 | 13 | . | few | TRBV7-9 | CASSTGGHQPQHF | TGTGCCAGCAGCACCGGCGGGCATCAGCCCCAGCATTTT
TRBJ1-6 | 14 | . | . | TRBV10-3 | CAISEGRVNSPLHF | TGTGCCATCAGTGAGGGCAGGGTTAATTCACCCCTCCACTTT
TRBJ2-7 | 15 | TRBD2 | few | TRBV28 | CASRSGGRPSYEQYF | TGTGCCAGCAGATCCGGCGGGAGGCCCTCCTACGAGCAGTACTTC
TRBJ1-1 | 14 | . | few | TRBV27 | CASSLSVGPREAFF | TGTGCCAGCAGTTTATCGGTCGGTCCGCGGGAAGCTTTCTTT
TRBJ2-1 | 12 | . | . | TRBV24-1 | CATSDFGPGKFF | TGTGCCACCAGTGATTTTGGCCCGGGAAAGTTCTTC
TRBJ2-6 | 15 | . | . | TRBV7-8 | CASSDPGVGANVLTF | TGTGCCAGCAGCGACCCGGGAGTTGGGGCCAACGTCCTGACTTTC
TRBJ2-4 | 14 | TRBD1 | . | TRBV19 | CASSMTGTRDIQYF | TGTGCCAGTAGTATGACAGGGACAAGGGACATTCAGTACTTC
TRBJ1-4 | 16 | TRBD1 | . | TRBV27 | CASTETGRSSNEKLFF | TGTGCCAGCACCGAGACAGGGCGTTCGTCTAATGAAAAACTGTTTTTT
TRBJ1-1 | 14 | . | . | TRBV19 | CASSNHWGGTEAFF | TGTGCCAGTAGTAACCACTGGGGGGGCACTGAAGCTTTCTTT
TRBJ1-5 | 12 | . | few | TRBV7-9 | CASSQNNQPQHF | TGTGCCAGCAGCCAGAATAACCAGCCCCAGCATTTT
TRBJ2-2 | 16 | . | . | TRBV11-2 | CASSQNGWANTGELFF | TGTGCCAGCAGCCAGAACGGATGGGCTAACACCGGGGAGCTGTTTTTT
TRBJ2-5 | 14 | TRBD1 | . | TRBV6-1 | CASSQDRGEETQYF | TGTGCCAGCAGTCAGGACAGGGGTGAAGAGACCCAGTACTTC
TRBJ2-5 | 16 | TRBD2 | . | TRBV11-2 | CASSPPSGVFQETQYF | TGTGCCAGCAGCCCGCCCAGCGGGGTATTCCAAGAGACCCAGTACTTC
TRBJ2-1 | 14 | . | . | TRBV6-5 | CASSLTSTYNEQFF | TGTGCCAGCAGCCTAACTTCGACTTACAATGAGCAGTTCTTC
TRBJ1-2 | 15 | . | . | TRBV9 | CASSVGGQGLVGYTF | TGTGCCAGCAGCGTGGGCGGGCAGGGGCTGGTTGGCTACACCTTC
TRBJ1-5 | 14 | TRBD1 | once | TRBV5-8 | CASSSQQGRQPQHF | TGTGCCAGCAGCTCACAACAGGGGCGTCAGCCCCAGCATTTT
TRBJ1-1 | 15 | . | . | TRBV4-2 | CASSQAGVGKTEAFF | TGTGCCAGCAGCCAGGCAGGGGTGGGGAAGACTGAAGCTTTCTTT
TRBJ2-5 | 15 | . | . | TRBV5-4 | CASSTDRWAGETQYF | TGTGCCAGCAGCACGGACAGATGGGCCGGAGAGACCCAGTACTTC
TRBJ1-2 | 15 | . | . | TRBV28 | CASRPGGQANYGYTF | TGTGCCAGCAGACCTGGAGGGCAAGCTAACTATGGCTACACCTTC
TRBJ1-3 | 14 | . | . | TRBV2 | CASRLAVSGNTIYF | TGTGCCAGCAGGTTGGCGGTCTCTGGAAACACCATATATTTT
TRBJ1-1 | 12 | TRBD1 | . | TRBV7-2 | CASRRQGAEAFF | TGTGCCAGCAGACGACAGGGTGCTGAAGCTTTCTTT
TRBJ1-3 | 12 | . | . | TRBV29-1 | CSVVSSGNTIYF | TGCAGCGTTGTTAGCTCTGGAAACACCATATATTTT
TRBJ2-5 | 16 | . | . | TRBV12-1 | CASSPWGGRALETQYF | TGTGCCAGCAGCCCCTGGGGGGGGAGGGCCCTGGAGACCCAGTACTTC
TRBJ2-7 | 13 | TRBD2 | . | TRBV30 | CAWSVQEGGEQYF | TGTGCCTGGAGTGTACAGGAGGGAGGGGAGCAGTACTTC
TRBJ2-3 | 13 | TRBD2 | . | TRBV19 | CAVNTAGADTQYF | TGTGCCGTTAATACCGCGGGGGCAGATACGCAGTATTTT
TRBJ1-4 | 15 | . | . | TRBV3-1/TRBV3-2 | CASSQRGARIEKLFF | TGTGCCAGCAGCCAACGGGGGGCGAGGATAGAAAAACTGTTTTTT
TRBJ1-4 | 14 | . | . | TRBV28 | CASSFSGLEEKLFF | TGTGCCAGCAGTTTCTCAGGGTTGGAGGAAAAACTGTTTTTT
TRBJ1-2 | 14 | TRBD1 | . | TRBV4-3 | CASSHPGGTYGYTF | TGCGCCAGCAGCCACCCAGGGGGCACCTATGGCTACACCTTC